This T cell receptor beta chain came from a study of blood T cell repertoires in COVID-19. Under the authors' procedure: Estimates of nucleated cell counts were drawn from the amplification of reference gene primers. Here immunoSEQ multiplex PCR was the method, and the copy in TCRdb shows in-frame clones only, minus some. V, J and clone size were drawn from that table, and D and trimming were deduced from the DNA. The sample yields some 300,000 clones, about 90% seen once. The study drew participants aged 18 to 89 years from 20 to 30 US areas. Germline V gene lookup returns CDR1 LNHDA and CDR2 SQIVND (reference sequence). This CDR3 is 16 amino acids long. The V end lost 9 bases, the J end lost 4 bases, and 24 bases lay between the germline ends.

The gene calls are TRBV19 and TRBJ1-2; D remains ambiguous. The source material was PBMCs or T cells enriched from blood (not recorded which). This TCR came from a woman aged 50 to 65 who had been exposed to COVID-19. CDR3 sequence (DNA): TGTGCCAGGAGACTTTCCAGCGCCCCATTAATCTATGGCTACACCTTC. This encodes CARRLSSAPLIYGYTF.